This TCR beta chain was sequenced in a study of blood T cell repertoires in COVID-19. This CDR3 comprises 17 residues. CDR1 is MGHDK and CDR2 is SYGVNS in the germline V gene. The V gene end was trimmed by 4 bases and the J gene end by 0 bases; junction bases not matched to a gene: 4. Authors' methods: Estimated nucleated cell counts came from reference gene primer amplification. Data came from immunoSEQ multiplex PCR; TCRdb stores just in-frame clones and leaves some out. V, J and clone size were drawn from that table, and D and trimming were deduced from the DNA. The sample lists 200,000 to 300,000 clones; approximately 86% were seen once.

The chain couples TRBV25-1 to TRBJ2-6; TRBD1 matches at 9 bases. The sample comprised peripheral blood. The source is a man aged 30 to 39 with active or convalescent COVID-19. Written as DNA, the CDR3 is TGTGCCAGCAGTGGGACAGGGGCACCCTCTGGGGCCAACGTCCTGACTTTC. It encodes CASSGTGAPSGANVLTF.